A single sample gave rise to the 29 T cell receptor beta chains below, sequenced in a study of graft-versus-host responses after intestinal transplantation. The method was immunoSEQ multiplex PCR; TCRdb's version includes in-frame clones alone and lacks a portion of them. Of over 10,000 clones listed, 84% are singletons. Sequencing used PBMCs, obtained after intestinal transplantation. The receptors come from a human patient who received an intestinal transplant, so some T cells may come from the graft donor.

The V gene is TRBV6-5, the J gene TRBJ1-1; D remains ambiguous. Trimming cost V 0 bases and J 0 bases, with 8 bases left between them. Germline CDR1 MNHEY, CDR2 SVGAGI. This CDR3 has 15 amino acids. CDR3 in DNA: TGTGCCAGCAGTTACTCGCAGACTATGAACACTGAAGCTTTCTTT. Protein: CASSYSQTMNTEAFF.

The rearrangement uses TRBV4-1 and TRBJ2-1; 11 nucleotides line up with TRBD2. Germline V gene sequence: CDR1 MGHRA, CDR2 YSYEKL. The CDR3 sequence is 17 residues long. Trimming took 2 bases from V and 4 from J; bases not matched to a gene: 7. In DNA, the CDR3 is TGCGCCAGCAGCCAATCGCTAGCGGGAGGACCTTACAATGAGCAGTTCTTC. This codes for CASSQSLAGGPYNEQFF.

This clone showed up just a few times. The CDR3, as DNA: TGCGCCAGCAGCTGGGAAGGGACTAGCGGGAGGAATGAGCAGTTCTTC. Protein: CASSWEGTSGRNEQFF. The chain joins TRBV5-1 to TRBJ2-1; TRBD2 aligns across 15 bases. Germline V CDR1 and CDR2: SGHRS, YFSETQ. V was clipped by 3 bases and J by 7 bases; unmatched bases: 5. The CDR3 contains 16 residues.

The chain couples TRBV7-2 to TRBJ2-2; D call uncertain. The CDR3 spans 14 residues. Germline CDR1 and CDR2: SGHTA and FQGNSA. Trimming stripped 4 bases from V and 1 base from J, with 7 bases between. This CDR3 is CASSWTENTGELFF. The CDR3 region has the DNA TGTGCCAGCAGCTGGACGGAGAACACCGGGGAGCTGTTTTTT. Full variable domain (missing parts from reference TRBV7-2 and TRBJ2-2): GAGVSQSPSNKVTEKGKDVELRCDPISGHTALYWYRQSLGQGLEFLIYFQGNSAPDKSGLPSDRFSAERTGGSVSTLTIQRTQQEDSAVYLCASSWTENTGELFFGEGSRLTVL.

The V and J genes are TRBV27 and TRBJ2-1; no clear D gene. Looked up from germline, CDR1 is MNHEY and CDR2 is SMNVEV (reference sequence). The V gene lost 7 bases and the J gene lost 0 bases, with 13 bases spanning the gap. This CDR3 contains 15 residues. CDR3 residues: CASKENSPSYNEQFF. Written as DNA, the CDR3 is TGTGCCAGCAAAGAAAACAGCCCCTCCTACAATGAGCAGTTCTTC.

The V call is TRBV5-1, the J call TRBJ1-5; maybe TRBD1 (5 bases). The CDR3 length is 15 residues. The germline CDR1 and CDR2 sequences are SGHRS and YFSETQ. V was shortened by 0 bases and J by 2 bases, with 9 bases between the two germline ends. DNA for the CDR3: TGCGCCAGCAGCTTGGAAGGGGAAGGCAATCAGCCCCAGCATTTT. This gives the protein CASSLEGEGNQPQHF.

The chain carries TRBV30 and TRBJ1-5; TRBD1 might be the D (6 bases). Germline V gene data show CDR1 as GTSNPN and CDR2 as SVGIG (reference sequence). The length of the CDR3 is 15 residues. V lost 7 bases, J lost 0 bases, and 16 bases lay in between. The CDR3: CAYQLGGYSNQPQHF. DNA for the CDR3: TGTGCCTACCAACTGGGGGGCTATAGCAATCAGCCCCAGCATTTT. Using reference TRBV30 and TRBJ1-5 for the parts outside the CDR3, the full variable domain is SQTIHQWPATLVQPVGSPLSLECTVEGTSNPNLYWYRQAAGRGLQLLFYSVGIGQISSEVPQNLSASRPQDRQFILSSKKLLLSDSGFYLCAYQLGGYSNQPQHFGDGTRLSIL.

This CDR3 reads CASSVGLAGGSYTQYF. The CDR3 region has the DNA TGTGCCAGCAGCGTAGGGTTAGCGGGAGGGTCTTATACGCAGTATTTT. V and J are TRBV9 and TRBJ2-3, with 11 bases that match TRBD2. V gave up 0 bases and J gave up 7 bases; unmatched junction bases: 7. The CDR3 runs 16 residues. Germline lookup yields CDR1 SGDLS and CDR2 YYNGEE.

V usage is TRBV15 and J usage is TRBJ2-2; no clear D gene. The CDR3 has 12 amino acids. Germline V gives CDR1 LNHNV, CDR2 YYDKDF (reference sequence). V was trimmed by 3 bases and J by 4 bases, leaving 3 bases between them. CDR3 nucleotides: TGTGCCACCAGCAGCCGCACCGGGGAGCTGTTTTTT. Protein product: CATSSRTGELFF.

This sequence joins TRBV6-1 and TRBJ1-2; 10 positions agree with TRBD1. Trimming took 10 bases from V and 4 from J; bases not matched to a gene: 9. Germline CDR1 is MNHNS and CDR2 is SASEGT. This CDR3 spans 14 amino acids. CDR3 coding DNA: TGTGCCATCCTTCGGGACAGGGGCCTCTATGGCTACACCTTC. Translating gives CAILRDRGLYGYTF.

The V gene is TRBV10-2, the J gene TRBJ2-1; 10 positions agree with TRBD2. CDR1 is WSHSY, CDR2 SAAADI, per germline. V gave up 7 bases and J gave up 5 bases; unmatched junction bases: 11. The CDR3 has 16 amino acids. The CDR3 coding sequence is TGCGCCAGCAAAAGGGGCCCACTAGCGGGGCACAATGAGCAGTTCTTC. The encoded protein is CASKRGPLAGHNEQFF.

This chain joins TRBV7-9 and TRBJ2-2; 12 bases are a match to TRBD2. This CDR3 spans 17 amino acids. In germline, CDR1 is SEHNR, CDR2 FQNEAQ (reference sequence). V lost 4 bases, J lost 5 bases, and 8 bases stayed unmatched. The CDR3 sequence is CASSSRTSGIGTGELFF. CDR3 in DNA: TGTGCCAGCAGCTCCCGGACTAGCGGGATTGGAACCGGGGAGCTGTTTTTT.

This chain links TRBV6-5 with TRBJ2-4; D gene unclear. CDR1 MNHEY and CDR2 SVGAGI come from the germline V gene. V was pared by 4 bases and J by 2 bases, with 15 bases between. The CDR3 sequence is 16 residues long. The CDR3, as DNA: TGTGCCAGCAGTTCCGTTGGTTGGACGACCAAAAACATTCAGTACTTC. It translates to CASSSVGWTTKNIQYF.

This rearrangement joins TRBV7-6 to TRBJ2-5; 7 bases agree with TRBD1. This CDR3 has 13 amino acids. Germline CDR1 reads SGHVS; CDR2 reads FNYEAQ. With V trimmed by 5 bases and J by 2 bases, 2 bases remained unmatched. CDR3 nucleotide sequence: TGTGCCAGCAGCGGGACAGCTCAAGAGACCCAGTACTTC. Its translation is CASSGTAQETQYF. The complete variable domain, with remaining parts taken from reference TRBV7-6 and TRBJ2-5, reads GAGVSQSPRYKVTKRGQDVALRCDPISGHVSLYWYRQALGQGPEFLTYFNYEAQQDKSGLPNDRFSAERPEGSISTLTIQRTEQRDSAMYRCASSGTAQETQYFGPGTRLLVL.

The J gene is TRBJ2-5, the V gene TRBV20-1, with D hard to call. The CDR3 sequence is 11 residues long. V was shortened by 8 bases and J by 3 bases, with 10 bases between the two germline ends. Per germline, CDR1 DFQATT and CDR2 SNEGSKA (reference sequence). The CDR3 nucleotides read TGCAGTTCACAAGAAAAAGAGACCCAGTACTTC. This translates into CSSQEKETQYF.

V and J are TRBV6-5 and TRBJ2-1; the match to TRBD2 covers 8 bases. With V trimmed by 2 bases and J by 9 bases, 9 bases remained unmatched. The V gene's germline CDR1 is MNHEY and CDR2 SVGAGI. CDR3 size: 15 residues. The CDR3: CASSYGAGVTSEQFF. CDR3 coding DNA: TGTGCCAGCAGTTACGGAGCGGGAGTAACTAGTGAGCAGTTCTTC.

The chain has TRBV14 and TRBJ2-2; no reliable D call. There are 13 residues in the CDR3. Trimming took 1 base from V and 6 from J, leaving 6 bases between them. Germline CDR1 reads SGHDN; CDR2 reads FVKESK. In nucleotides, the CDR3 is TGTGCCAGCAGCCAAGCGAAGCCCGGGGAGCTGTTTTTT. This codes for CASSQAKPGELFF.

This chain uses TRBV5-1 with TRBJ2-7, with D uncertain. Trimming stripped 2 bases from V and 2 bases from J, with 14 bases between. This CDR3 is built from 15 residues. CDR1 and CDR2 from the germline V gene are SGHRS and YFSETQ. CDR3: CASSFLRNGPYEQYF. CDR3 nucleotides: TGCGCCAGCAGCTTTCTCCGGAACGGACCCTACGAGCAGTACTTC.

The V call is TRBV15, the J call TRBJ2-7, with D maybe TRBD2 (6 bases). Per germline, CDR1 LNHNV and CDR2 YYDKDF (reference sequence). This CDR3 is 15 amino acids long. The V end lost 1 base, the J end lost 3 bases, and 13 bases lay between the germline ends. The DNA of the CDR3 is TGTGCCACCAGCAGAGGTAGAGGGAGGAGCTACGAGCAGTACTTC. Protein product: CATSRGRGRSYEQYF. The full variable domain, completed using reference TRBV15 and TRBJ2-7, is DAMVIQNPRYQVTQFGKPVTLSCSQTLNHNVMYWYQQKSSQAPKLLFHYYDKDFNNEADTPDNFQSRRPNTSFCFLDIRSPGLGDTAMYLCATSRGRGRSYEQYFGPGTRLTVT.

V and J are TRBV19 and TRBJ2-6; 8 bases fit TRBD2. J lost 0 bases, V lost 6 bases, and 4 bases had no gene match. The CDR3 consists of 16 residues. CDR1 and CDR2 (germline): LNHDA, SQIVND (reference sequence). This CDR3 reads CASSPGGASGANVLTF. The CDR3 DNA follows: TGTGCCAGTAGCCCCGGGGGGGCCTCTGGGGCCAACGTCCTGACTTTC.

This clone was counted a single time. CDR3: CASSAPTPYNSPLHF. Written as DNA, the CDR3 is TGTGCCAGCAGTGCCCCGACTCCCTATAATTCACCCCTCCACTTT. The rearrangement joins TRBV25-1 to TRBJ1-6; unclear D gene. V was pared by 4 bases and J by 2 bases, with 9 bases between. In germline, CDR1 is MGHDK, CDR2 SYGVNS. The CDR3 runs to 15 residues.

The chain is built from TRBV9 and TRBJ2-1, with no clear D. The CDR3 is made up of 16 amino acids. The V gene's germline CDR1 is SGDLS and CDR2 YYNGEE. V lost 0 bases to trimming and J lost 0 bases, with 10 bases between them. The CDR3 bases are TGTGCCAGCAGCGTAGTATCCGCCAGCTCCTACAATGAGCAGTTCTTC. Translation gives CASSVVSASSYNEQFF.

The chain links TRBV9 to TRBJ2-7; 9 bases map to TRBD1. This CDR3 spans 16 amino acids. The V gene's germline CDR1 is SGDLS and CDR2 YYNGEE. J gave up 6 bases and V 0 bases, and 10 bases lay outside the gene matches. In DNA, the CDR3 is TGTGCCAGCAGCGTAGATTGGGGACAGGGAGGCTCCGAGCAGTACTTC. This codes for CASSVDWGQGGSEQYF.

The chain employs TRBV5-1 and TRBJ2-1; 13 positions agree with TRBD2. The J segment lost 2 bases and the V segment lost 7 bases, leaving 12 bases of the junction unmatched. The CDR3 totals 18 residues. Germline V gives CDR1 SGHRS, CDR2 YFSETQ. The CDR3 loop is CASGPGLAGFPPYNEQFF. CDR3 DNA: TGCGCCAGCGGACCGGGACTAGCGGGATTTCCCCCCTACAATGAGCAGTTCTTC.

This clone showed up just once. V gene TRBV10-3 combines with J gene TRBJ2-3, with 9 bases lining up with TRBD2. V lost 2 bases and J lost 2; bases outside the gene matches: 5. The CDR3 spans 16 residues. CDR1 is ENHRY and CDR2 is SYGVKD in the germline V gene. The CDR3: CAISEVLAGNTDTQYF. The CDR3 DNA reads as TGTGCCATCAGTGAGGTCCTAGCGGGGAACACAGATACGCAGTATTTT.

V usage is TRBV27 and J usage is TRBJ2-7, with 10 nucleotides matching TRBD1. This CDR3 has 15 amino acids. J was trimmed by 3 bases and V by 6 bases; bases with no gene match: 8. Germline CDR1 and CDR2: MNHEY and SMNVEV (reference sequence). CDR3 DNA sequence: TGTGCCAGCAGAGGACCGGGACAGGGGAACTACGAGCAGTACTTC. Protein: CASRGPGQGNYEQYF.

The CDR3 reads CASKGGSSYEQYF. In DNA, the CDR3 is TGTGCCAGCAAGGGCGGGAGTTCCTACGAGCAGTACTTC. The V and J genes are TRBV6-1 and TRBJ2-7, with TRBD2 matching 7 bases. The V segment lost 7 bases and the J segment 1 base; nucleotides outside the gene matches: 4. The CDR3 consists of 13 residues. Germline CDR1 is MNHNS and CDR2 is SASEGT.

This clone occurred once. The DNA of the CDR3 is TGTGCCAGCAGCGAAAGTGACAGGCGAAACACTGAAGCTTTCTTT. It yields the protein CASSESDRRNTEAFF. The J gene is TRBJ1-1, the V gene TRBV7-6; D possibly corresponds to TRBD1 (6 bases). Germline CDR1 is SGHVS and CDR2 is FNYEAQ. This CDR3 comprises 15 residues. Trimming removed 5 bases at V and 2 bases at J, with 15 bases between.

The DNA of the CDR3 is TGTGCCAGCAGTTACTCGAACAGGGGGGACGAGCAGTACTTC. Translated: CASSYSNRGDEQYF. The chain recombines TRBV6-5 with TRBJ2-7; 8 positions agree with TRBD1. The trim removed 0 bases at V and 5 bases at J, leaving 3 bases unmatched. The CDR3 contains 14 residues. Germline V gene lookup returns CDR1 MNHEY and CDR2 SVGAGI.